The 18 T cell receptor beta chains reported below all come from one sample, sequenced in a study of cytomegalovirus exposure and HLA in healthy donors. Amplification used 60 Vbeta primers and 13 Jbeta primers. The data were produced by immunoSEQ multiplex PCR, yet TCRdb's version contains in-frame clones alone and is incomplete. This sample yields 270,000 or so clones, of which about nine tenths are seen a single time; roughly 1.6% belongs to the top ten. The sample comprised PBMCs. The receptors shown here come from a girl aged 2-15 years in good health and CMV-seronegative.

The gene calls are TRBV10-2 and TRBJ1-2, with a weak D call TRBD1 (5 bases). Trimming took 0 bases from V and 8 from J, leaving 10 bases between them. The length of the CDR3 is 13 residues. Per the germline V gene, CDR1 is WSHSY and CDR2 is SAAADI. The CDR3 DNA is TGCGCCAGCAGTGAGTCTTCAGGGATCGGCTACACCTTC. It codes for CASSESSGIGYTF.

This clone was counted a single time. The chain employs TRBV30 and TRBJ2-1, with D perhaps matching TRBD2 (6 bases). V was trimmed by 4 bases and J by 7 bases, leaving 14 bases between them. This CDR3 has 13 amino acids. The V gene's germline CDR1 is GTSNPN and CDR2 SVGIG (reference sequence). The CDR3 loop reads CAWMAGFNNEQFF. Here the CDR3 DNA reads TGTGCCTGGATGGCGGGATTTAATAATGAGCAGTTCTTC.

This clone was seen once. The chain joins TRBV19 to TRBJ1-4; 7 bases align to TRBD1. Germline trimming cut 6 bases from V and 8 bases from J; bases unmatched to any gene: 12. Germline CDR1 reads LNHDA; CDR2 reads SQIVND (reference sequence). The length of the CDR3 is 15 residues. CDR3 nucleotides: TGTGCCAGTAGCCACCCCGGGACAGCAACGGAAAAACTGTTTTTT. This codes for CASSHPGTATEKLFF. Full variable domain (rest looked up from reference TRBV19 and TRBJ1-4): DGGITQSPKYLFRKEGQNVTLSCEQNLNHDAMYWYRQDPGQGLRLIYYSQIVNDFQKGDIAEGYSVSREKKESFPLTVTSAQKNPTAFYLCASSHPGTATEKLFFGSGTQLSVL.

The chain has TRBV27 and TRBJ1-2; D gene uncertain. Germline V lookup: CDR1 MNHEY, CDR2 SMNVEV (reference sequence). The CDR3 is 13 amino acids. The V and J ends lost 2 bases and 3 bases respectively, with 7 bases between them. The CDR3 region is CASSLKGDYGYTF. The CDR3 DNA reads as TGTGCCAGCAGTTTAAAGGGAGACTATGGCTACACCTTC.

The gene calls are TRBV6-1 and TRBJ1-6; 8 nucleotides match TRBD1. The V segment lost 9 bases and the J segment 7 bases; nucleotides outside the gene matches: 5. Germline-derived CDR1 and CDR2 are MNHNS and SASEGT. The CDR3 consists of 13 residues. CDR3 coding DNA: TGTGCCAGTACGGGACAGGTGAATTCACCCCTCCACTTT. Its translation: CASTGQVNSPLHF.

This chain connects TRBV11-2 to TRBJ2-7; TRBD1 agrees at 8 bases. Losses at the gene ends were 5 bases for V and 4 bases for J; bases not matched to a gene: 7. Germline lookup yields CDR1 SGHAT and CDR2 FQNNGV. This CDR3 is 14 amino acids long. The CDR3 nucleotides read TGTGCCAGCAGCCCCCGGGACAGGAGTTACGAGCAGTACTTC. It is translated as CASSPRDRSYEQYF.

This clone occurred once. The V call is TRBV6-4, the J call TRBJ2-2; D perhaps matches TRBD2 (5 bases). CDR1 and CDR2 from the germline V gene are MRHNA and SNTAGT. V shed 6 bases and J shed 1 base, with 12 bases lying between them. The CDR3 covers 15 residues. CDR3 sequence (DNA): TGTGCCAGCAGCCGAGACGGGGTGAACACCGGGGAGCTGTTTTTT. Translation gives CASSRDGVNTGELFF.

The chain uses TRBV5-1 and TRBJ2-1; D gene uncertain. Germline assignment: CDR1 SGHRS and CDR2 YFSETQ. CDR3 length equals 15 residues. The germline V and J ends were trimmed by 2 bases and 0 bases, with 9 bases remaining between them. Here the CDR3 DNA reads TGCGCCAGCAGCTTAAGCCTTGGCTCCTACAATGAGCAGTTCTTC. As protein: CASSLSLGSYNEQFF.

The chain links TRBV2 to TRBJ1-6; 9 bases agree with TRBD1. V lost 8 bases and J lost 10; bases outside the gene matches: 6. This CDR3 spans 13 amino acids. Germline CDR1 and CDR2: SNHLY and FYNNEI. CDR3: CASCRDRDSPLHF. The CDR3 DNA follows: TGTGCCAGCTGCCGGGACAGGGACTCACCCCTCCACTTT.

The CDR3 nucleotides read TGCGCCAGCAGCTTGGAAGGGGCCGGGGCCAACGTCCTGACTTTC. It yields the protein CASSLEGAGANVLTF. This sequence joins TRBV5-1 and TRBJ2-6; tentatively, D is TRBD1 (5 bases). CDR3 size: 15 residues. Trimming pared 0 bases from V and 4 bases from J, leaving 8 bases between. Germline V gene data show CDR1 as SGHRS and CDR2 as YFSETQ.

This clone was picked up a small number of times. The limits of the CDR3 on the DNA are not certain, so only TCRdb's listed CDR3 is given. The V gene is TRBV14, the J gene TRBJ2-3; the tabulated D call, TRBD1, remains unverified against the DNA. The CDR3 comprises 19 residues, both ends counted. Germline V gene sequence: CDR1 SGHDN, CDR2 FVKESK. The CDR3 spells CASSQEFGAGDRSTDTQYF.

In DNA form, the CDR3 reads TGTGCCAGCAGTGTTTACAGGGGGCTTGAGCAGTACTTC. Encoded protein: CASSVYRGLEQYF. The rearrangement joins TRBV25-1 to TRBJ2-5, with 9 bases identical to TRBD1. This CDR3 is built from 13 residues. Trimming cost V 4 bases and J 11 bases; bases outside gene matches: 8. Germline CDR1 is MGHDK and CDR2 is SYGVNS.

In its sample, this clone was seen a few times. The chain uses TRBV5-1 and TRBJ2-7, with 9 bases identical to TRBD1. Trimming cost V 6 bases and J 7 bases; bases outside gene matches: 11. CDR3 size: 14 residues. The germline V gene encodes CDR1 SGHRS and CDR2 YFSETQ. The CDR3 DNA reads TGCGCCAGCAACCAGGGACAGGGCCCTGGGGAGCAGTACTTC. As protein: CASNQGQGPGEQYF.

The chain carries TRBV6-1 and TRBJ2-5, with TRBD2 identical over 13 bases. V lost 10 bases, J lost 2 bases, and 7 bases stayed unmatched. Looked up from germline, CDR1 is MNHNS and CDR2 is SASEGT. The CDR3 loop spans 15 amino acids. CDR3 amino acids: CAIPGLAGPQETQYF. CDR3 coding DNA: TGTGCCATTCCGGGACTAGCGGGGCCTCAAGAGACCCAGTACTTC.

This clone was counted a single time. The CDR3 coding sequence is TGTGCCATATTCCAGGGGCAGGGATATGGCTACACCTTC. Protein product: CAIFQGQGYGYTF. The chain carries TRBV10-3 and TRBJ1-2, with D maybe TRBD1 (6 bases). The CDR3 length is 13 residues. In germline, CDR1 is ENHRY, CDR2 SYGVKD. With 9 bases removed from V and 5 bases from J, the gap between germline ends came to 16 bases.

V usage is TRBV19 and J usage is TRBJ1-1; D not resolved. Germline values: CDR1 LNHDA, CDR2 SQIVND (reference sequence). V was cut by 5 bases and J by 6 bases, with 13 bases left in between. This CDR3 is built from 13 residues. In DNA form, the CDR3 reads TGTGCCAGTAGTCCGGGGAGAGGTTCTGAAGCTTTCTTT. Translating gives CASSPGRGSEAFF.

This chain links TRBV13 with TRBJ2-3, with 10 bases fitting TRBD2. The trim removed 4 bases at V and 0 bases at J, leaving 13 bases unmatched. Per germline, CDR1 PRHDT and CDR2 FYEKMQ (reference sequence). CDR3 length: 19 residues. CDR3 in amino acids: CASSSPRTSGHSSTDTQYF. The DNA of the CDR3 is TGTGCCAGCAGCTCCCCGAGGACTAGCGGACACTCTAGCACAGATACGCAGTATTTT.

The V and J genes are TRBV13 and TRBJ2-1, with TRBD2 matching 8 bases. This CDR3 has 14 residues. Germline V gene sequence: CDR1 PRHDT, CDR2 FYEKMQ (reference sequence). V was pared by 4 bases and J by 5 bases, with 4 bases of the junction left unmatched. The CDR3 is CASSSGRGDNEQFF. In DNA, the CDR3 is TGTGCCAGCAGCTCCGGGAGGGGTGACAATGAGCAGTTCTTC.